Below, 10 T cell receptor beta chains from the same sample are listed, as sequenced in a study of T cell clusters in autoimmune cytopenias. Each sample's input was roughly 230 ng genomic DNA, about 38,000 genome equivalents. Multiplex touch-down PCR amplified TRB using TRB-A and TRB-B pools in one tube. TCRdb reworked the multiplex PCR reads into one entry per CDR3 protein, no DNA. Its table lists some 6,900 distinct CDR3 sequences. These data also formed part of another study, on T cell repertoires in aging, cancer and after chemotherapy.

Sequencing was carried out using peripheral blood. These receptors came from a human donor in good health.

The J gene is TRBJ2-2, the V gene TRBV6-1; no DNA is available, so the TRBD1 call from TCRdb remains unchecked. The germline V gene encodes CDR1 MNHNS and CDR2 SASEGT. CDR3 length: 15 residues. CDR3: CASSENRGYTGELFF.

This chain connects TRBV19 to TRBJ2-3; there is no DNA to check the TCRdb D call of TRBD2. From germline, CDR1 is LNHDA and CDR2 SQIVND (reference sequence). The CDR3 consists of 16 residues. The CDR3 region is CASSARLAGGTDTQYF.

The V and J genes are TRBV18 and TRBJ1-5; TCRdb lists TRBD1, though no DNA is available to test this call. The CDR3 has 17 amino acids. CDR1 and CDR2 (germline): KGHSH, LQKENI. CDR3 sequence: CASSPPSGDGRNQPQHF. Full variable domain (remainder filled in from reference TRBV18 and TRBJ1-5): NAGVMQNPRHLVRRRGQEARLRCSPMKGHSHVYWYRQLPEEGLKFMVYLQKENIIDESGMPKERFSAEFPKEGPSILRIQQVVRGDSAAYFCASSPPSGDGRNQPQHFGDGTRLSIL.

This chain links TRBV27 with TRBJ1-2; TCRdb's D call of TRBD1 is untestable without DNA. CDR3 length equals 13 residues. The V gene's germline CDR1 is MNHEY and CDR2 SMNVEV (reference sequence). The CDR3 here is CASGAGTSYGYTF.

V usage is TRBV12-3 or TRBV12-4 and J usage is TRBJ2-2; the TCRdb call, TRBD2, lacks DNA for checking. This CDR3 is built from 14 residues. This CDR3 reads CASSPTGQHAELFF.

V and J are TRBV10-3 and TRBJ2-5; without DNA, the TCRdb call of TRBD1 cannot be checked. Looked up from germline, CDR1 is ENHRY and CDR2 is SYGVKD. The CDR3 totals 17 residues. The chain's CDR3 is CAISEDLGRTARETQYF.

The chain has TRBV15 and TRBJ2-3; the TCRdb D gene call, TRBD2, has no DNA to confirm it. The CDR3 totals 16 residues. Germline V gives CDR1 LNHNV, CDR2 YYDKDF (reference sequence). CDR3 loop: CATRNTVGPSTDTQYF.

The J gene is TRBJ1-1, the V gene TRBV15; the TCRdb call, TRBD1, lacks DNA for checking. Germline CDR1 reads LNHNV; CDR2 reads YYDKDF (reference sequence). This CDR3 spans 13 amino acids. Here the CDR3 reads CATSSGTGDEAFF.

This chain uses TRBV18 with TRBJ1-4; with no DNA, the TCRdb D assignment of TRBD1 cannot be verified. CDR1 and CDR2 from the germline V gene are KGHSH and LQKENI. The CDR3 has 17 amino acids. The CDR3 spells CASSPWAGATANEKLFF.

This clonotype is called medium-sized (0.01 to 0.1%) based on its frequency. The chain couples TRBV7-6 to TRBJ2-6; with no DNA, the TCRdb D assignment of TRBD1 cannot be verified. Germline assignment: CDR1 SGHVS and CDR2 FNYEAQ. This CDR3 spans 17 amino acids. CDR3 in amino acids: CASSLGQGYSGANVLTF.